This T cell receptor (beta chain) derives from a study of OX40 agonist ivuxolimab in advanced cancers. Overall study: Patients were infused with ivuxolimab every 2 weeks at 0.01 to 10 mg/kg.

Exclusion of a patient followed from autoimmune disease history or systemic immunosuppression. On cycle 4 day 1 and cycle 7 day 1, as well as at baseline, blood was sampled. V gave up 0 bases and J gave up 4 bases, with 15 bases separating them. The CDR3 has 16 amino acids. Germline CDR1 is LGHNA and CDR2 is YNFKEQ. Whole-study results and caveats: The average count of expanded clones was higher among CD8+ T cells than among CD4+.

About this clone itself: The antigen remains unidentified.

Repertoires were generated with immunoSEQ multiplex PCR, while TCRdb's copy carries only in-frame clones and drops some. Of about 98,000 clones in the sample, 93% are singletons; the top ten hold around 0.25%. The chain recombines TRBV4-2 with TRBJ1-2; D is perhaps TRBD1 (5 bases). Sequences were derived from CD4+ or CD8+ T cells sorted from blood, sampled in a trial of the OX40 agonist ivuxolimab. The receptor comes from an adult with an advanced solid tumor such as melanoma, head and neck, liver or kidney cancer. CDR3 sequence (DNA): TGTGCCAGCAGCCAAGATCTTAGGGGACTTGGCTATGGCTACACCTTC. Translating it yields CASSQDLRGLGYGYTF.